This T cell receptor (beta chain) was captured in a study of cytotoxic CD8 clonotypes in ibrutinib-treated CLL. On the study more broadly: Across the patients, about a dozen were relapsed/refractory, roughly 14 treatment-naive and 17 to 18 IGHV unmutated.

Using immunoSEQ multiplex PCR, the repertoire was profiled, and TCRdb retains in-frame clones only, with some absent. The profile shows just over 200,000 clones, approximately 79% of them singletons. CDR1 and CDR2 (germline): SGHDT, YYEEEE. Trimming at V came to 4 bases and at J to 4 bases, leaving 12 bases not matched to a gene. This CDR3 comprises 16 residues. The TCR was taken from a human donor with chronic lymphocytic leukemia. This sample comprised PBMCs, obtained after 12 months of ibrutinib treatment. V usage is TRBV5-6 and J usage is TRBJ2-5, with 8 bases identical to TRBD1. The CDR3 nucleotides are TGTGCCAGCAGCCCGGTCAGGGGGCGGTTGGGAGAGACCCAGTACTTC. Residues: CASSPVRGRLGETQYF.